Listed here is a single TCR beta chain. As yet, its antigen is unknown. The CDR3 loop spans 15 amino acids. Germline V lookup: CDR1 DFQATT, CDR2 SNEGSKA (reference sequence). The J segment lost 4 bases and the V segment lost 3 bases, leaving 3 bases of the junction unmatched. The data were obtained in a study of post-analysis software for immune sequencing data. Study findings and constraints: F-measure co-clustering was strong for batch-matched samples. Four or five TRBV segments, including TRBV5-6, TRBV5-1 and TRBV20-1, were more frequent in patients than controls. Versus controls, multiple sclerosis patients showed significantly lower diversity (normalized Chao1).

TCR beta cDNA libraries had unique molecular identifiers. Roughly 0.5 million cDNA molecules were obtained from around 0.96 to 9.9 million T cells. Each CDR3 protein is one row after TCRdb ran MiXCR on the PCR reads. The sample yields approximately 570,000 distinct CDR3 sequences, roughly 45% seen once. The sequence was obtained from a girl aged 10-17 years with multiple sclerosis. J is TRBJ2-3 and V is TRBV20-1; TRBD2 agrees at 14 bases. The specimen was blood. The CDR3 DNA reads TGCAGTGCTAGGGGGGGACTAGCGGGGGCAGATACGCAGTATTTT. Its translation: CSARGGLAGADTQYF.